This T cell receptor (beta chain) was captured in a study of PD-1 blockade in mismatch repair-deficient tumors. Study conclusions and caveats: Tumor-resident clones, often absent from pretreatment blood, expanded after pembrolizumab and then contracted.

Generated by immunoSEQ multiplex PCR, the TCRdb table keeps only in-frame clones and is missing some. Of around 100,000 clones detected, 60% to 85% appear once; the ten largest clones hold 4% to 6%. V shed 6 bases and J shed 4 bases, with 9 bases lying between them. The CDR3 covers 13 residues. Germline CDR1 SGHVS, CDR2 FNYEAQ. This clone was recorded once. The antigen remains unidentified. The chain employs TRBV7-6 and TRBJ1-4; D call uncertain. This specimen was peripheral blood, taken roughly 60 weeks after starting pembrolizumab. This TCR came from an adult with mismatch repair-deficient cancer. The CDR3 reads CASSPGVNEKLFF. The CDR3 DNA reads as TGTGCCAGCAGTCCCGGGGTTAATGAAAAACTGTTTTTT.